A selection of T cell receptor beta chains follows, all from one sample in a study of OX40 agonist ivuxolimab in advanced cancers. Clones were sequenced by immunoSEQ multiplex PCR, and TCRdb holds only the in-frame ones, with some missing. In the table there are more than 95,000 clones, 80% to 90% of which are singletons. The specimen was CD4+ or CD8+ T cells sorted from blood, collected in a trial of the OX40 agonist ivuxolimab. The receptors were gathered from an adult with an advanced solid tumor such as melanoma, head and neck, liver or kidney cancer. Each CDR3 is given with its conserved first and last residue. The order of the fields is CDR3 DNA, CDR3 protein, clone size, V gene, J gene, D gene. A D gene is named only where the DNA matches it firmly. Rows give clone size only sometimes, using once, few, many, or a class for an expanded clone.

TGCGCCAGCAGCTTGGCCGTAGCTATCGGGGAGACCCAGTACTTC	CASSLAVAIGETQYF	.	TRBV5-1	TRBJ2-5	.
TGTGCCAGCAGCTTAACTGGGGGTGCTGGAAACACCATATATTTT	CASSLTGGAGNTIYF	.	TRBV7-3	TRBJ1-3	.
TGCGCCAGCAGCAAACTGTTTTTT	CASSKLFF	few	TRBV10-1	TRBJ1-4	.
TGTGCCAGCAGCTTCACGGGACTATCTTACTCCGGCGGCAATCAGCCCCAGCATTTT	CASSFTGLSYSGGNQPQHF	.	TRBV5-6	TRBJ1-5	.
TGTGCCAGCAGCTTATCGGGACTAGCGGGCGAGCAGTACTTC	CASSLSGLAGEQYF	.	TRBV7-3	TRBJ2-7	TRBD2
TGTGCCAGCAGTTACTCGACGATTGCGAACACCGGGGAGCTGTTTTTT	CASSYSTIANTGELFF	.	TRBV6-5	TRBJ2-2	.
TGTGCCAGTAGTATAGATTTGAACAGGGTCTACTCACCCCTCCACTTT	CASSIDLNRVYSPLHF	.	TRBV19	TRBJ1-6	.
TGTGCCAGCAGCTTCGGGGGTGGGTTGGACACCATATATTTT	CASSFGGGLDTIYF	.	TRBV11-2	TRBJ1-3	.
TGTGCCATGCAGAGCTCCTATAATTCACCCCTCCACTTT	CAMQSSYNSPLHF	.	TRBV10-3	TRBJ1-6	.
TGTGCCAGCAGTTTGGGGATGCGAGAGACCCAGTACTTC	CASSLGMRETQYF	.	TRBV2	TRBJ2-5	.
TGTGCCAGTAAGGACAGGGTGAACACTGAAGCTTTCTTT	CASKDRVNTEAFF	.	TRBV19	TRBJ1-1	TRBD1
TGCAGTGGAACAGGGGCCTACGAGCAGTACTTC	CSGTGAYEQYF	.	TRBV20-1	TRBJ2-7	TRBD1
TGTGCCAGTAGTGTGACGGGGAACACTGAAGCTTTCTTT	CASSVTGNTEAFF	few	TRBV19	TRBJ1-1	.
TGTGCCAGCAGCCCCGGCTGGGGGGGGCTTACGAACACCGGGGAGCTGTTTTTT	CASSPGWGGLTNTGELFF	.	TRBV7-9	TRBJ2-2	.
TGTGCCAGCAGTTCCTACAGGGGCGATTCACCCCTCCACTTT	CASSSYRGDSPLHF	.	TRBV28	TRBJ1-6	TRBD1
TGTGCCAGCAGTTACTCGATACAGGCATTCTACGAGCAGTACTTC	CASSYSIQAFYEQYF	.	TRBV6-6	TRBJ2-7	.
TGTGCCAGCAGCTCGGGACAGTTTAATGAAAAACTGTTTTTT	CASSSGQFNEKLFF	.	TRBV6-6	TRBJ1-4	TRBD1
TGTGCCAGCAGCCCCCGACTAGCGGGGTCCCTCACAGATACGCAGTATTTT	CASSPRLAGSLTDTQYF	.	TRBV9	TRBJ2-3	TRBD2
TGTGCCAGCAGCTTAGGGGCAACGTGGGAGCTGTTTTTT	CASSLGATWELFF	.	TRBV11-2	TRBJ2-2	.
TGTGCCAGCAGCTTAGCATGGCAGGGGAATCAGCCCCAGCATTTT	CASSLAWQGNQPQHF	.	TRBV7-2	TRBJ1-5	.
TGTGCCAGCAGGCTAGTGGGCCCCTACGAGCAGTACTTC	CASRLVGPYEQYF	.	TRBV11-2	TRBJ2-7	.
TGTGCCTGGAGCTCCTCCAGCGGGGAGCGCACCTACGAGCAGTACTTC	CAWSSSSGERTYEQYF	.	TRBV30	TRBJ2-7	TRBD2
TGCGCCAGCAGTGATGGGGAGGTTCAGCCCCAGCATTTT	CASSDGEVQPQHF	few	TRBV10-2	TRBJ1-5	.
TGTGCCAGCAGTTACGGGCGGGGTAACTATGGCTACACCTTC	CASSYGRGNYGYTF	.	TRBV6-6	TRBJ1-2	.
TGTGCCAGCAGCCTTGCCCCCACCCCAGATACGCAGTATTTT	CASSLAPTPDTQYF	.	TRBV9	TRBJ2-3	.
TGTGCCTGGAGTGTAGGGCAGGGGGCGGGCTCACCCCTCCACTTT	CAWSVGQGAGSPLHF	.	TRBV30	TRBJ1-6	TRBD1
TGTGCCACCCGGGGGTCCTCCTACAATGAGCAGTTCTTC	CATRGSSYNEQFF	.	TRBV10-3	TRBJ2-1	.
TGTGCCAGCAGCCCGAACCGAGGTCAGCCCCAGCATTTT	CASSPNRGQPQHF	.	TRBV7-2	TRBJ1-5	.
TGTGCCAGCGTAGGTACCTACGAGCAGTACTTC	CASVGTYEQYF	.	TRBV6-1	TRBJ2-7	.
TGTGCCAGCAGTACTTACAATGAGCAGTTCTTC	CASSTYNEQFF	.	TRBV27	TRBJ2-1	.
TGTGCCAGCAGTCAGTCGTTCAGGGGAAGCGATGAGCAGTTCTTC	CASSQSFRGSDEQFF	.	TRBV5-4	TRBJ2-1	.
TGTGCCAGTAGTATCCTCCAGCGGGGTCACGATGAGCAGTTCTTC	CASSILQRGHDEQFF	.	TRBV19	TRBJ2-1	TRBD2
TGTGCCAGCAGCCCCAGGTCGGCAAATGAGCAGTACTTC	CASSPRSANEQYF	.	TRBV11-2	TRBJ2-7	.
TGCAGCGGCCACCGGGCAGGATACAATGAGCAGTTCTTC	CSGHRAGYNEQFF	once	TRBV29-1	TRBJ2-1	.
TGCAGTGCCCCGTGGGATACGCAGTATTTT	CSAPWDTQYF	once	TRBV20-1	TRBJ2-3	.
TGTGCCAGCAGGCCAACTATCCCTATTACGCAGTATTTT	CASRPTIPITQYF	.	TRBV7-2	TRBJ2-3	.
TGCGCCAGTAGTCGACGGATTAATTCACCCCTCCACTTT	CASSRRINSPLHF	.	TRBV10-2	TRBJ1-6	.
TGCGCCAGCAGCTTGGATGGGGGACTGGCGCAAGAGACCCAGTACTTC	CASSLDGGLAQETQYF	few	TRBV5-1	TRBJ2-5	.
TGCGCCAGCAGCCAAGGGAACAGGGGGCTGCACGAGCAGTACTTC	CASSQGNRGLHEQYF	.	TRBV4-1	TRBJ2-7	TRBD1
TGTGCCAGCATTTCCGGAGACAGGTTGAACACTGAAGCTTTCTTT	CASISGDRLNTEAFF	few	TRBV6-6	TRBJ1-1	.
TGTGCCAGCAGCTTGTCATCGTGGGGGGAGCTGTTTTTT	CASSLSSWGELFF	.	TRBV5-6	TRBJ2-2	.
TGTGCCAGTAGGGCTTCGGGGGTCGCGGAAAAACTGTTTTTT	CASRASGVAEKLFF	.	TRBV19	TRBJ1-4	.
TGTGCCAGCAGTACCGGACAGGGAGGGAATCAGCCCCAGCATTTT	CASSTGQGGNQPQHF	.	TRBV28	TRBJ1-5	TRBD1
TGTGCCAGCAGCTCCCTCAATCAGCCCCAGCATTTT	CASSSLNQPQHF	.	TRBV7-2	TRBJ1-5	.
TGCGCCAGCAGCCAACCTCAACAGGGGACCCGCTACACCTTC	CASSQPQQGTRYTF	once	TRBV4-1	TRBJ1-2	TRBD1